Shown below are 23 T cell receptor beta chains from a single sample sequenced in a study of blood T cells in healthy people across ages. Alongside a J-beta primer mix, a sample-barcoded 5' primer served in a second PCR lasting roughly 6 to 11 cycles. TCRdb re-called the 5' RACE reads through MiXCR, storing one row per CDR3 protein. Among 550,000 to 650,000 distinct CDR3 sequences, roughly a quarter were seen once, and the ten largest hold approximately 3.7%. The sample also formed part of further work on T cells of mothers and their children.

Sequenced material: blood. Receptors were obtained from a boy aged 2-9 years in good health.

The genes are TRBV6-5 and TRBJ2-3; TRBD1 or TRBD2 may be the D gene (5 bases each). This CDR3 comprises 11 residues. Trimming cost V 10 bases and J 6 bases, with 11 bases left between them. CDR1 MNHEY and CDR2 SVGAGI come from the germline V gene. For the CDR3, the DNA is TGTGCCACCAGAGGGGCGGATACGCAGTATTTT. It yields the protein CATRGADTQYF.

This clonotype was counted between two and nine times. CDR3 nucleotide sequence: TGCGCCAGCACCCCGCGGGATAGCGGGGGGACCCAGTACTTC. This translates into CASTPRDSGGTQYF. The V call is TRBV5-1, the J call TRBJ2-5; 9 bases are shared with TRBD2. Looked up from germline, CDR1 is SGHRS and CDR2 is YFSETQ. The CDR3 spans 14 residues. Germline trimming cut 6 bases from V and 7 bases from J; bases unmatched to any gene: 10.

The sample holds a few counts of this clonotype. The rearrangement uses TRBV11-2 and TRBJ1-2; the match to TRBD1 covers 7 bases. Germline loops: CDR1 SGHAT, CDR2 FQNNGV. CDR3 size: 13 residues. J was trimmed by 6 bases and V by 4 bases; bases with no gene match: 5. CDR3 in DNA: TGTGCCAGCAGCTCGCAGGGGGGGAATGGCTACACCTTC. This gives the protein CASSSQGGNGYTF.

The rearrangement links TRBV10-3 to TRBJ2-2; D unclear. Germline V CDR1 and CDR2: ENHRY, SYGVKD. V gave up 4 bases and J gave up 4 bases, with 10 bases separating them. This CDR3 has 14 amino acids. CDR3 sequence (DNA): TGTGCCATCAGTGGCGACTTCCTCACCGGGGAGCTGTTTTTT. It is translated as CAISGDFLTGELFF.

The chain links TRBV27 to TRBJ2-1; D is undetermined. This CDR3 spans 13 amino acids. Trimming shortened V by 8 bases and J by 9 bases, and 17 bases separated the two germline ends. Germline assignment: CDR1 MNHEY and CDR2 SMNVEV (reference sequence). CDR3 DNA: TGTGCCAGCTCGCACTGGGATAATGGTGAGCAGTTCTTC. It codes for CASSHWDNGEQFF.

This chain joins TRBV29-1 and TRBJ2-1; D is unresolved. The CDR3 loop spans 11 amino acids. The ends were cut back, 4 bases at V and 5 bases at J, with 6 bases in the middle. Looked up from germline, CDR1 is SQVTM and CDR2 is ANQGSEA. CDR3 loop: CSVGFDNEQFF. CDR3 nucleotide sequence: TGCAGCGTTGGCTTCGACAATGAGCAGTTCTTC.

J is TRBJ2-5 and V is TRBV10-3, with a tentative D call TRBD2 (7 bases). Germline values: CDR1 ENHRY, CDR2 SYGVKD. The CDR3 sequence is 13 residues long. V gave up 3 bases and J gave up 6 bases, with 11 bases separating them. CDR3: CAISDGGLKTQYF. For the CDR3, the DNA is TGTGCCATCAGTGACGGGGGGCTGAAGACCCAGTACTTC.

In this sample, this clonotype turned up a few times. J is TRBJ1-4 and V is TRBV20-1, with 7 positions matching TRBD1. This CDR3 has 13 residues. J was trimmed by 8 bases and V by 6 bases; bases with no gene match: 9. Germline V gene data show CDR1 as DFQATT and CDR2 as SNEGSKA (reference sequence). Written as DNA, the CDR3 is TGCAGTGCGCGGACAGGATTGGGAGAAAAACTGTTTTTT. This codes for CSARTGLGEKLFF.

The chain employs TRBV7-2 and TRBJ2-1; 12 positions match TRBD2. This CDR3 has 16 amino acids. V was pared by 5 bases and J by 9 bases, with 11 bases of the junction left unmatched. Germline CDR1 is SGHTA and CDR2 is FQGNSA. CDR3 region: CASSPRGLAGKVEQFF. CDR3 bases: TGTGCCAGCAGCCCTAGAGGACTAGCGGGAAAGGTTGAGCAGTTCTTC.

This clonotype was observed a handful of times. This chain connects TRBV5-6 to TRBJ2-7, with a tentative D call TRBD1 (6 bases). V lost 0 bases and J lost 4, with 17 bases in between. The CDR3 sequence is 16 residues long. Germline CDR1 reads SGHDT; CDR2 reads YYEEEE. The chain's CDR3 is CASSLGYRDPKYEQYF. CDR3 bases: TGTGCCAGCAGCTTGGGCTACAGGGACCCAAAGTACGAGCAGTACTTC.

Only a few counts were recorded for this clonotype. Here the CDR3 DNA reads TGTGCCAGCAGTCCACTAGCGCAGAATGAGCAGTTCTTC. It encodes CASSPLAQNEQFF. This chain links TRBV12-3 or TRBV12-4 with TRBJ2-5, with 7 bases aligning to TRBD2. The tail of the sequence fits TRBJ2-1 better, so the J call may be wrong. There are 13 residues in the CDR3.

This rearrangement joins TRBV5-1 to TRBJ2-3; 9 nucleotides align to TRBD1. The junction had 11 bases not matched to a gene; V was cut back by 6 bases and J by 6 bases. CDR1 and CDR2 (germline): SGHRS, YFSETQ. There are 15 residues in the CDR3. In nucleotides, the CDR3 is TGCGCCAGCATCCCGACAGGGGGGTCGGCGGATACGCAGTATTTT. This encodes CASIPTGGSADTQYF. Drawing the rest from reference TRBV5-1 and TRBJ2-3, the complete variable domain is KAGVTQTPRYLIKTRGQQVTLSCSPISGHRSVSWYQQTPGQGLQFLFEYFSETQRNKGNFPGRFSGRQFSNSRSEMNVSTLELGDSALYLCASIPTGGSADTQYFGPGTRLTVL.

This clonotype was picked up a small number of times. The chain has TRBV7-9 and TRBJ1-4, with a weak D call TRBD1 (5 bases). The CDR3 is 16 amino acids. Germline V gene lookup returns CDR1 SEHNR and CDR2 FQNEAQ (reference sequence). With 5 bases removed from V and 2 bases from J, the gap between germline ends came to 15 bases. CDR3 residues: CASSPGYRGTNEKLFF. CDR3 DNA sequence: TGTGCCAGCAGCCCCGGGTATCGGGGGACTAATGAAAAACTGTTTTTT.

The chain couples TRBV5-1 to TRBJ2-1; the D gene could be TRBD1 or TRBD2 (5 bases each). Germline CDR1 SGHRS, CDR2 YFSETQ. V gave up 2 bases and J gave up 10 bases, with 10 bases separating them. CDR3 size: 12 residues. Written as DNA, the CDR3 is TGCGCCAGCAGCTTCCTTCGGGACGAGCAGTTCTTC. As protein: CASSFLRDEQFF.

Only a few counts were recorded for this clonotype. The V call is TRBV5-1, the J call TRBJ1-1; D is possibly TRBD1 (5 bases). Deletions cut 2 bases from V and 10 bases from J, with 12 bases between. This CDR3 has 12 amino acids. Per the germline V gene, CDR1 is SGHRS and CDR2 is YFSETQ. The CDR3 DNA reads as TGCGCCAGCAGCTTCCCAGGGCGTAGAGCTTTCTTT. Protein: CASSFPGRRAFF.

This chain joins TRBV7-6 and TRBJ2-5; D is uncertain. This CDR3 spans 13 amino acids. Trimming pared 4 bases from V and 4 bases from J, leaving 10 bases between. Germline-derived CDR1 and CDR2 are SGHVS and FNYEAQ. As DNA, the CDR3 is TGTGCCAGCAGCTGGGGAACGGCAGAGACCCAGTACTTC. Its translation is CASSWGTAETQYF.

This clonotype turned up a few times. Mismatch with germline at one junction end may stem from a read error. CDR3 sequence: CASSEFGAGDETQCF. CDR3 DNA: TGTGCCAGCAGTGAATTTGGCGCGGGAGATGAGACCCAGTGCTTC. This chain connects TRBV25-1 to TRBJ2-5, with 7 bases fitting TRBD2. Germline CDR1 and CDR2: MGHDK and SYGVNS. This CDR3 spans 15 amino acids.

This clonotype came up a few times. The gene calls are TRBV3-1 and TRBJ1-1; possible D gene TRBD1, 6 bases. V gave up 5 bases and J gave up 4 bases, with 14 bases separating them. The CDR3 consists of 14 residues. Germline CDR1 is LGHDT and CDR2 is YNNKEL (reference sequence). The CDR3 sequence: CASSEQGRATEAFF. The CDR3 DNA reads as TGTGCCAGCAGCGAACAGGGTAGGGCCACTGAAGCTTTCTTT.

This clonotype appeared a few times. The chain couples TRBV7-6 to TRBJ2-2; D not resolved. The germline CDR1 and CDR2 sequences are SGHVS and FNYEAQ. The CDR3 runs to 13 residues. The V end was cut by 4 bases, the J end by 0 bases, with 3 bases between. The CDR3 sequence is CASSYTNTGELFF. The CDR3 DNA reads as TGTGCCAGCAGCTATACGAACACCGGGGAGCTGTTTTTT.

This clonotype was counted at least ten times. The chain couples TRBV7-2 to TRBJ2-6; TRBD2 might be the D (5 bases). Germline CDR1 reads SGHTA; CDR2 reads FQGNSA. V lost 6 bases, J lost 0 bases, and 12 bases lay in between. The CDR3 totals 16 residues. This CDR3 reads CASRRAVDSGANVLTF. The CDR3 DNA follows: TGTGCCAGCAGGCGAGCGGTTGACTCTGGGGCCAACGTCCTGACTTTC. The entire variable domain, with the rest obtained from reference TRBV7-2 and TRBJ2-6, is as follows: GAGVSQSPSNKVTEKGKDVELRCDPISGHTALYWYRQSLGQGLEFLIYFQGNSAPDKSGLPSDRFSAERTGGSVSTLTIQRTQQEDSAVYLCASRRAVDSGANVLTFGAGSRLTVL.

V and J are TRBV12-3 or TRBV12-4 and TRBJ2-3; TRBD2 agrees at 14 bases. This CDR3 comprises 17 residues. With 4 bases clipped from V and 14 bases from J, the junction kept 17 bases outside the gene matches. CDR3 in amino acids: CASSSGRLAGGGLSLYF. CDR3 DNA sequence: TGTGCCAGCAGTTCGGGTAGACTAGCGGGGGGGGGCTTAAGTTTGTATTTT.

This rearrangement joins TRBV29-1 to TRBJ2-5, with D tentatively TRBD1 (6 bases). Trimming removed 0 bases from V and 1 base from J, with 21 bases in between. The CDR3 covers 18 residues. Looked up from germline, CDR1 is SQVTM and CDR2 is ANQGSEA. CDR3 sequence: CSVEDRGFRGPGQETQYF. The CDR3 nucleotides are TGCAGCGTTGAAGATCGGGGCTTCAGGGGCCCGGGCCAAGAGACCCAGTACTTC.

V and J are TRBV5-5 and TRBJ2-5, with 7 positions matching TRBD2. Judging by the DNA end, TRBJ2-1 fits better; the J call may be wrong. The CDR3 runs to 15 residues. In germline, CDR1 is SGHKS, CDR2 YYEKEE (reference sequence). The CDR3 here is CASSLDWTSGHEQFF. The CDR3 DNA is TGTGCCAGCAGCTTGGATTGGACTAGTGGGCATGAGCAGTTCTTC.